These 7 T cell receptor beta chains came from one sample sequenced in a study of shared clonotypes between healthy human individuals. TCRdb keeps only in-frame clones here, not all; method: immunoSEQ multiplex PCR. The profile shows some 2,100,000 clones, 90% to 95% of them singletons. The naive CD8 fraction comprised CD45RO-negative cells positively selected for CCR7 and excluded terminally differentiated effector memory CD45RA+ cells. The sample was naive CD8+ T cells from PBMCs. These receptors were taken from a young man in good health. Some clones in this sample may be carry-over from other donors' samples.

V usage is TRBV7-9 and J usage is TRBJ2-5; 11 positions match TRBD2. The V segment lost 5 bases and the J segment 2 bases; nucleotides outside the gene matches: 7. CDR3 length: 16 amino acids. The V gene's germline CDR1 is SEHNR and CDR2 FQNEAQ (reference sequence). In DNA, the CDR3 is TGTGCCAGCAGCCTTAGACTAGCGGGACTACAAGAGACCCAGTACTTC. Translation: CASSLRLAGLQETQYF.

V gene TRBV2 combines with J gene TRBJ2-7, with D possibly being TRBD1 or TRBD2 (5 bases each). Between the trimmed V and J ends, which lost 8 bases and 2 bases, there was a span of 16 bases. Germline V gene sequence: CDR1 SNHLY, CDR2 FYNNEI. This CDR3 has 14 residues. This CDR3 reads CASGGTDRPYEQYF. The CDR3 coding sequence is TGTGCCAGCGGGGGAACCGACCGCCCCTACGAGCAGTACTTC.

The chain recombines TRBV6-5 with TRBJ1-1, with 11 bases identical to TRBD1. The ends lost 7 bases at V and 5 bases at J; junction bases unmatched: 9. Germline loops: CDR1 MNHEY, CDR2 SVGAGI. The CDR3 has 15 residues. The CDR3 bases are TGTGCCAGCACCCTAACCGGGACAGGGGGTACTGAAGCTTTCTTT. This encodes CASTLTGTGGTEAFF.

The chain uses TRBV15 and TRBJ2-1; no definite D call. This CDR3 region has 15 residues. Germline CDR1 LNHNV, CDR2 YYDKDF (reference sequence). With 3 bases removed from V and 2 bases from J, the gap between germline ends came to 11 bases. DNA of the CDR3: TGTGCCACCAGCAGTCTTCCCAACGCCTACAATGAGCAGTTCTTC. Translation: CATSSLPNAYNEQFF.

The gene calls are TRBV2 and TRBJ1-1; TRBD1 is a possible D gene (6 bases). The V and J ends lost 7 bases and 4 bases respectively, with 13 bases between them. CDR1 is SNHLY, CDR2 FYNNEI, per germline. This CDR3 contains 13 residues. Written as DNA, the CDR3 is TGTGCCAGCATCACAGGGCTGAGCACTGAAGCTTTCTTT. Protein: CASITGLSTEAFF.

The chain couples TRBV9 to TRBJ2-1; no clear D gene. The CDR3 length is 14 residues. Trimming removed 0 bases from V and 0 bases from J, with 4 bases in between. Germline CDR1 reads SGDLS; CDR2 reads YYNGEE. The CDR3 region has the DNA TGTGCCAGCAGCGTAGTTTTCTCCTACAATGAGCAGTTCTTC. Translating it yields CASSVVFSYNEQFF.

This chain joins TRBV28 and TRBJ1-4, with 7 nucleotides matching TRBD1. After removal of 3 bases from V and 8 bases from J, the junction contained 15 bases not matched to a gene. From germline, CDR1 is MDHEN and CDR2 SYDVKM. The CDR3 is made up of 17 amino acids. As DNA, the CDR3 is TGTGCCAGCAGTTTCCCGGGGACAGAATCTGTAGGGGAAAAACTGTTTTTT. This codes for CASSFPGTESVGEKLFF.